This TCR beta chain appears in the sequencing data of a study of T-cell memory formation after mild COVID-19. Study-wide points: Pre-infection memory showed some responding clones, and this suggested that cross-reactive memory joined.

TCRdb recomputed calls from the 5' RACE reads with MiXCR, one row per CDR3 protein. The repertoire holds roughly 120,000 distinct CDR3 sequences, 16% seen once, with about 15% in the top ten. CDR3 length equals 16 residues. The V and J ends lost 4 bases and 6 bases respectively, with 20 bases between them. In germline, CDR1 is SGHRS, CDR2 YFSETQ. In regard to this clonotype: Its antigen is still unknown.

The chain has TRBV5-1 and TRBJ2-1; TRBD2 is a possible D gene (5 bases). This receptor was obtained from an adult woman who had mild COVID-19 (a few samples of this study predate the infection). Cell type and time point are not known. Sequencing used PBMCs or a T cell subset sorted from them (not recorded which). The CDR3 DNA reads TGCGCCAGCAGCGGGGATGAGGGAGAGGTTGGCAATGAGCAGTTCTTC. Its protein is CASSGDEGEVGNEQFF.